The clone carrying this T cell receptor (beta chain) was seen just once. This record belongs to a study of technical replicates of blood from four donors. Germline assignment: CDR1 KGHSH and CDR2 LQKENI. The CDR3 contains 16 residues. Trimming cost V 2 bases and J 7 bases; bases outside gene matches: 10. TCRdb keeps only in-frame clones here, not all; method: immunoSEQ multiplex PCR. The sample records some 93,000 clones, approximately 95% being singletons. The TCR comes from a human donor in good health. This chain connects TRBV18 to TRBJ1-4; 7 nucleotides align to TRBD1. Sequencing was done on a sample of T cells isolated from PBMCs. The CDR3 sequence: CASSPFEGAVGEKLFF. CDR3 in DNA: TGTGCCAGCTCACCATTTGAGGGGGCGGTCGGTGAAAAACTGTTTTTT.